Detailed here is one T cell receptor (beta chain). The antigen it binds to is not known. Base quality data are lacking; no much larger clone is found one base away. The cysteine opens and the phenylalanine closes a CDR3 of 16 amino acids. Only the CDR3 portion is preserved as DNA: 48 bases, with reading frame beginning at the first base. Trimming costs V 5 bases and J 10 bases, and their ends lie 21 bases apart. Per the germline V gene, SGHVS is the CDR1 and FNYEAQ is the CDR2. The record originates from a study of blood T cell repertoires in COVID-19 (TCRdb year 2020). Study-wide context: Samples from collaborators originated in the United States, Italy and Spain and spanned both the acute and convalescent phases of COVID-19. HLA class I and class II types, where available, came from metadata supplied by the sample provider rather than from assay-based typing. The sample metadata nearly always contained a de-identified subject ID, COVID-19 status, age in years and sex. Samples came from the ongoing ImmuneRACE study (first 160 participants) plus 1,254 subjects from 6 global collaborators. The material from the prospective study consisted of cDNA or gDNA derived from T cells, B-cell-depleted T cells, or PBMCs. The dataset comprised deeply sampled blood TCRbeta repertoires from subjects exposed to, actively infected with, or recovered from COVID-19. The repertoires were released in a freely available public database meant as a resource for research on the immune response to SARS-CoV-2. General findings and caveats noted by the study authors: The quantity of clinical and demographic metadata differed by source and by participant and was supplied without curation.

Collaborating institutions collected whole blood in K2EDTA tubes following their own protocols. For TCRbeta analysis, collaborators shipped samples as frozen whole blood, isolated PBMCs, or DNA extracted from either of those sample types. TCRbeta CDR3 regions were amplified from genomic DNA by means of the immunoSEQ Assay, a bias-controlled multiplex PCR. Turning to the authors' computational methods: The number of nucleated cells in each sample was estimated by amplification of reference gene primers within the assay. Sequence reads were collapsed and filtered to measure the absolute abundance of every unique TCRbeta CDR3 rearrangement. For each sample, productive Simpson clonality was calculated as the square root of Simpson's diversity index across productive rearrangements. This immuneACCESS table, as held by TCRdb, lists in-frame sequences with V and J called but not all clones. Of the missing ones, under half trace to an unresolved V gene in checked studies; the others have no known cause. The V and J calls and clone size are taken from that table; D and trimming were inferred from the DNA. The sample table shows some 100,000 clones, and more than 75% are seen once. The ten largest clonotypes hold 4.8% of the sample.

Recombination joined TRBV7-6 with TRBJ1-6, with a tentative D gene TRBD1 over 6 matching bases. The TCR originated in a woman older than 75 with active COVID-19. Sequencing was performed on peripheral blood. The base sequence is TGTGCCAGCAGCCTCGGTCAAGGGACATATAGGTCACCCCTCCACTTT. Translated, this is CASSLGQGTYRSPLHF.